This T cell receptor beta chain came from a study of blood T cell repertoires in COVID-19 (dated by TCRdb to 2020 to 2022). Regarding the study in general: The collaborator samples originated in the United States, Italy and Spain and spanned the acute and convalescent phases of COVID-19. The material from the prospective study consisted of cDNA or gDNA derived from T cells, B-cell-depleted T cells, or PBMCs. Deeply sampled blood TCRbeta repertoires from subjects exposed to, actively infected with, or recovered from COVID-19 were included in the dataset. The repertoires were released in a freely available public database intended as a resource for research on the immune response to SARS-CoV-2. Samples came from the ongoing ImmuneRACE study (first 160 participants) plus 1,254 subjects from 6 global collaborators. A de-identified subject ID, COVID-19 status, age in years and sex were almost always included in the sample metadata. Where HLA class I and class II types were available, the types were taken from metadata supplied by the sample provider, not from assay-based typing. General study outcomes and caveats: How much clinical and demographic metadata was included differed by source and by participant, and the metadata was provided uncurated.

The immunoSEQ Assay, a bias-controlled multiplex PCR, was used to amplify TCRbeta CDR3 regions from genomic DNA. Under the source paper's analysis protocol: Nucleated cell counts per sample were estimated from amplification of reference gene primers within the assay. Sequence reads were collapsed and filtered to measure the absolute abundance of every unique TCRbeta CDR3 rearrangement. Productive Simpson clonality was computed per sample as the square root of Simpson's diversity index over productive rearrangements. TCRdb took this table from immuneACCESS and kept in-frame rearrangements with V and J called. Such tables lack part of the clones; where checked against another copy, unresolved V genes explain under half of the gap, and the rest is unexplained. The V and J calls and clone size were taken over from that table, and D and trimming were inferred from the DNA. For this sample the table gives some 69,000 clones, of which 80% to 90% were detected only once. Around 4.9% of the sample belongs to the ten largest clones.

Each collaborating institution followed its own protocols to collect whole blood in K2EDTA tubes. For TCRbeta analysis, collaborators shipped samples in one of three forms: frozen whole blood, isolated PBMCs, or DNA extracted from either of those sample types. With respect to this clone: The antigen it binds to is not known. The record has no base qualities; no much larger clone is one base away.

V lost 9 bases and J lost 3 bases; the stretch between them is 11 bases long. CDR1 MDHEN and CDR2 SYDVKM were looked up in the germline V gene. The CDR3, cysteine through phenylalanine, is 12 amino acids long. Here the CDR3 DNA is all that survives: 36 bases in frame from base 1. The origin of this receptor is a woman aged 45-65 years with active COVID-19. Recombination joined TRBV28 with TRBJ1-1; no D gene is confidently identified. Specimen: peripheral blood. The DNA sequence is TGTGCCAGTCATCTACGGGACACTGAAGCTTTCTTT. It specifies CASHLRDTEAFF. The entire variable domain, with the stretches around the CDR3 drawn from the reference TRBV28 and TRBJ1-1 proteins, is DVKVTQSSRYLVKRTGEKVFLECVQDMDHENMFWYRQDPGLGLRLIYFSYDVKMKEKGDIPEGYSVSREKKERFSLILESASTNQTSMYLCASHLRDTEAFFGQGTRLTVV.